A selection of T cell receptor beta chains follows, all from one sample in a study of human T cells and chemical hapten exposure. TCRdb re-derived calls from the RACE reads in MiXCR, one entry per CDR3 protein. Among 150,000 to 200,000 distinct CDR3 sequences, about 15% were seen once, and the ten largest hold 1.5% to 2%. Sample: whole blood, taken in connection with sensitization to the hapten diphenylcyclopropenone (DPC). Receptors originate from a woman aged 25 to 39 with alopecia areata. Some clones in this sample may be carry-over from other donors' samples. CDR3s include the opening cysteine and the closing phenylalanine or tryptophan. Fields, in order: D gene, clone size, J gene, V gene, CDR3 protein, CDR3 DNA. D genes are given only for firm matches. Some rows mark clone size as missing; the rest say once, few, many or name a class of expanded clone.

d_gene: NA
abundance: few
j_gene: TRBJ2-2
v_gene: TRBV6-4
CDR3aa: CASSDGQNTGELFF
CDR3nt: TGTGCCAGCAGTGACGGACAGAACACCGGGGAGCTGTTTTTT

d_gene: NA
abundance: few
j_gene: TRBJ2-7
v_gene: TRBV7-2
CDR3aa: CASSSQFGYEQYF
CDR3nt: TGTGCCAGCAGCTCCCAATTCGGGTACGAGCAGTACTTC

d_gene: TRBD1
abundance: many
j_gene: TRBJ2-2
v_gene: TRBV3-1
CDR3aa: CASSQVPPGQVNTGELFF
CDR3nt: TGTGCCAGCAGCCAAGTTCCTCCGGGACAGGTGAACACCGGGGAGCTGTTTTTT

d_gene: TRBD1
abundance: many
j_gene: TRBJ2-1
v_gene: TRBV11-1
CDR3aa: CASSLRGQGSYNEQFF
CDR3nt: TGTGCCAGCAGCCTACGGGGACAGGGTTCCTACAATGAGCAGTTCTTC

d_gene: NA
abundance: many
j_gene: TRBJ2-1
v_gene: TRBV12-3/TRBV12-4
CDR3aa: CASSHNNNEQFF
CDR3nt: TGTGCCAGCAGTCACAATAACAATGAGCAGTTCTTC

d_gene: NA
abundance: many
j_gene: TRBJ2-1
v_gene: TRBV29-1
CDR3aa: CSVHTSALYNEQFF
CDR3nt: TGCAGCGTGCACACTAGTGCGCTCTACAATGAGCAGTTCTTC

d_gene: NA
abundance: NA
j_gene: TRBJ2-5
v_gene: TRBV7-2
CDR3aa: CASSQTSRPGQETQYF
CDR3nt: TGTGCCAGCAGCCAAACTAGCCGACCGGGCCAAGAGACCCAGTACTTC

d_gene: NA
abundance: NA
j_gene: TRBJ1-5
v_gene: TRBV3-1
CDR3aa: CASSQGAHQPQHF
CDR3nt: TGTGCCAGCAGCCAAGGCGCACATCAGCCCCAGCATTTT

d_gene: NA
abundance: NA
j_gene: TRBJ1-2
v_gene: TRBV28
CDR3aa: CASSFQRYGYTF
CDR3nt: TGTGCCAGCAGTTTTCAGAGATATGGCTACACCTTC

d_gene: TRBD2
abundance: few
j_gene: TRBJ2-5
v_gene: TRBV6-2/TRBV6-3
CDR3aa: CASRDPGLAGETQYF
CDR3nt: TGTGCCAGCAGAGACCCGGGACTAGCGGGAGAGACCCAGTACTTC

d_gene: TRBD2
abundance: few
j_gene: TRBJ2-3
v_gene: TRBV3-1
CDR3aa: CASSQETLAGDRRTQYF
CDR3nt: TGTGCCAGCAGCCAAGAAACCCTAGCGGGAGACCGCCGCACGCAGTATTTT

d_gene: NA
abundance: few
j_gene: TRBJ2-1
v_gene: TRBV10-3
CDR3aa: CAISEILGIDNEQFF
CDR3nt: TGTGCCATCAGTGAGATCTTGGGTATCGATAATGAGCAGTTCTTC

d_gene: TRBD2
abundance: many
j_gene: TRBJ2-7
v_gene: TRBV3-1
CDR3aa: CASSELAGGAHEQYF
CDR3nt: TGTGCCAGCAGTGAACTAGCGGGAGGTGCACACGAGCAGTACTTC

d_gene: NA
abundance: few
j_gene: TRBJ2-5
v_gene: TRBV6-5
CDR3aa: CASSYRGIKETQYF
CDR3nt: TGTGCCAGCAGTTACAGGGGAATCAAAGAGACCCAGTACTTC

d_gene: NA
abundance: NA
j_gene: TRBJ2-1
v_gene: TRBV20-1
CDR3aa: CSASPSYNEQFF
CDR3nt: TGCAGTGCTTCTCCCTCCTACAATGAGCAGTTCTTC

d_gene: NA
abundance: NA
j_gene: TRBJ2-7
v_gene: TRBV3-1
CDR3aa: CASSPLGGGSYEQYF
CDR3nt: TGTGCCAGCAGCCCCCTTGGGGGAGGCTCCTACGAGCAGTACTTC

d_gene: TRBD2
abundance: NA
j_gene: TRBJ2-2
v_gene: TRBV19
CDR3aa: CASSITSGGNTGELFF
CDR3nt: TGTGCCAGTAGTATTACTAGCGGGGGGAACACCGGGGAGCTGTTTTTT

d_gene: NA
abundance: few
j_gene: TRBJ2-7
v_gene: TRBV20-1
CDR3aa: CSALTHSYEQYF
CDR3nt: TGCAGTGCTCTGACTCACTCCTACGAGCAGTACTTC

d_gene: NA
abundance: NA
j_gene: TRBJ1-1
v_gene: TRBV29-1
CDR3aa: CSVARGLNTEAFF
CDR3nt: TGCAGCGTCGCCAGGGGATTGAACACTGAAGCTTTCTTT

d_gene: TRBD2
abundance: NA
j_gene: TRBJ2-3
v_gene: TRBV19
CDR3aa: CASRTSGTSVAADTQYF
CDR3nt: TGTGCCAGTAGAACCTCCGGGACTAGCGTGGCGGCAGATACGCAGTATTTT

d_gene: NA
abundance: NA
j_gene: TRBJ2-5
v_gene: TRBV7-2
CDR3aa: CASSLLPETQYF
CDR3nt: TGTGCCAGCAGCCTCCTTCCAGAGACCCAGTACTTC

d_gene: TRBD2
abundance: many
j_gene: TRBJ2-3
v_gene: TRBV5-1
CDR3aa: CASRREGRTDTQYF
CDR3nt: TGCGCCAGCAGGCGGGAGGGACGCACAGATACGCAGTATTTT

d_gene: TRBD1
abundance: many
j_gene: TRBJ1-3
v_gene: TRBV10-3
CDR3aa: CAIGTGVNTIYF
CDR3nt: TGTGCCATTGGGACAGGCGTAAACACCATATATTTT

d_gene: NA
abundance: few
j_gene: TRBJ2-7
v_gene: TRBV7-9
CDR3aa: CASSLGPPGYEQYF
CDR3nt: TGTGCCAGCAGCTTAGGGCCGCCCGGCTACGAGCAGTACTTC

d_gene: TRBD2
abundance: many
j_gene: TRBJ2-3
v_gene: TRBV9
CDR3aa: CASSVFGLAGEDTQYF
CDR3nt: TGTGCCAGCAGCGTATTTGGACTAGCGGGAGAGGATACGCAGTATTTT

d_gene: NA
abundance: NA
j_gene: TRBJ2-3
v_gene: TRBV9
CDR3aa: CASSVGGTGLDTQYF
CDR3nt: TGTGCCAGCAGCGTAGGGGGGACCGGGTTGGATACGCAGTATTTT

d_gene: NA
abundance: few
j_gene: TRBJ1-2
v_gene: TRBV9
CDR3aa: CASSVGAGNYGYTF
CDR3nt: TGTGCCAGCAGCGTAGGGGCAGGAAACTATGGCTACACCTTC

d_gene: NA
abundance: few
j_gene: TRBJ2-2
v_gene: TRBV24-1
CDR3aa: CATSSRTLRGTGELFF
CDR3nt: TGTGCCACCAGCTCCCGGACGTTACGAGGCACCGGGGAGCTGTTTTTT

d_gene: TRBD1
abundance: NA
j_gene: TRBJ1-2
v_gene: TRBV28
CDR3aa: CASSPGGERHGYTF
CDR3nt: TGTGCCAGCAGCCCAGGGGGCGAGCGGCATGGCTACACCTTC

d_gene: TRBD1
abundance: few
j_gene: TRBJ2-7
v_gene: TRBV10-3
CDR3aa: CAIRGTGTYEQYF
CDR3nt: TGTGCCATCAGGGGGACAGGGACCTACGAGCAGTACTTC

d_gene: TRBD1
abundance: NA
j_gene: TRBJ2-5
v_gene: TRBV6-2/TRBV6-3
CDR3aa: CASSRPGQGRMETQYF
CDR3nt: TGTGCCAGCAGTCGACCCGGACAGGGAAGAATGGAGACCCAGTACTTC

d_gene: TRBD1
abundance: few
j_gene: TRBJ2-7
v_gene: TRBV29-1
CDR3aa: CSARDREREQYF
CDR3nt: TGCAGCGCGCGGGACAGGGAGAGAGAGCAGTACTTC

d_gene: TRBD2
abundance: many
j_gene: TRBJ2-4
v_gene: TRBV7-6
CDR3aa: CASSLEPSGSSDIQYF
CDR3nt: TGTGCCAGCAGCTTAGAGCCTAGCGGGAGTAGCGACATTCAGTACTTC

d_gene: TRBD2
abundance: few
j_gene: TRBJ2-1
v_gene: TRBV6-2/TRBV6-3
CDR3aa: CASIGGSGYNEQFF
CDR3nt: TGTGCCAGCATAGGCGGGAGTGGCTACAATGAGCAGTTCTTC

d_gene: NA
abundance: once
j_gene: TRBJ2-1
v_gene: TRBV3-1
CDR3aa: CASSQAPREQFF
CDR3nt: TGTGCCAGCAGCCAAGCCCCTCGGGAGCAGTTCTTC

d_gene: NA
abundance: few
j_gene: TRBJ2-3
v_gene: TRBV12-3/TRBV12-4
CDR3aa: CASRLVTDTQYF
CDR3nt: TGTGCCAGCAGACTAGTGACAGATACGCAGTATTTT

d_gene: NA
abundance: NA
j_gene: TRBJ2-5
v_gene: TRBV28
CDR3aa: CASSLDGLKTQYF
CDR3nt: TGTGCCAGCAGTTTAGACGGCCTAAAGACCCAGTACTTC

d_gene: TRBD2
abundance: NA
j_gene: TRBJ2-1
v_gene: TRBV11-2
CDR3aa: CASSLGGRAESEQFF
CDR3nt: TGTGCCAGCAGCTTAGGGGGGAGGGCCGAGAGTGAGCAGTTCTTC

d_gene: TRBD1
abundance: NA
j_gene: TRBJ1-6
v_gene: TRBV28
CDR3aa: CASTWTGGSNSPLHF
CDR3nt: TGTGCCAGCACCTGGACAGGGGGATCGAATTCACCCCTCCACTTT

d_gene: TRBD1
abundance: many
j_gene: TRBJ1-1
v_gene: TRBV28
CDR3aa: CASSLGTGNFEAFF
CDR3nt: TGTGCCAGCAGTTTAGGGACAGGGAATTTTGAAGCTTTCTTT

d_gene: NA
abundance: NA
j_gene: TRBJ1-1
v_gene: TRBV7-9
CDR3aa: CASSLEATSEAFF
CDR3nt: TGTGCCAGCAGCTTAGAAGCGACTTCTGAAGCTTTCTTT

d_gene: NA
abundance: NA
j_gene: TRBJ1-2
v_gene: TRBV7-2
CDR3aa: CASSLYLEGVEYGYTF
CDR3nt: TGTGCCAGCAGCTTATATTTAGAGGGTGTGGAATATGGCTACACCTTC

d_gene: TRBD1
abundance: NA
j_gene: TRBJ2-3
v_gene: TRBV7-2
CDR3aa: CASSSRTGSTDTQYF
CDR3nt: TGTGCCAGCAGCTCCCGGACAGGGAGCACAGATACGCAGTATTTT

d_gene: NA
abundance: few
j_gene: TRBJ2-1
v_gene: TRBV29-1
CDR3aa: CSALPPGNEQFF
CDR3nt: TGCAGCGCCCTCCCCCCCGGCAATGAGCAGTTCTTC

d_gene: TRBD2
abundance: NA
j_gene: TRBJ2-1
v_gene: TRBV9
CDR3aa: CASSVGSWRESRDEQFF
CDR3nt: TGTGCCAGCAGCGTAGGTAGTTGGCGGGAGTCCCGCGATGAGCAGTTCTTC

d_gene: TRBD2
abundance: NA
j_gene: TRBJ2-7
v_gene: TRBV28
CDR3aa: CASSSVLANSYEQYF
CDR3nt: TGTGCCAGCAGTTCGGTACTAGCGAACTCCTACGAGCAGTACTTC

d_gene: NA
abundance: NA
j_gene: TRBJ2-2
v_gene: TRBV28
CDR3aa: CASRPGGTTGELFF
CDR3nt: TGTGCCAGCAGACCGGGGGGCACAACCGGGGAGCTGTTTTTT

d_gene: NA
abundance: many
j_gene: TRBJ2-2
v_gene: TRBV7-6
CDR3aa: CASSLYNTGELFF
CDR3nt: TGTGCCAGCAGCTTATATAACACCGGGGAGCTGTTTTTT